These 25 T cell receptor beta chains were all obtained from the same sample, sequenced in a study of CD8 T cells in ankylosing spondylitis. TCRdb re-analysed the 5' RACE reads in MiXCR, keeping a single row per CDR3 protein. The profile shows about 190,000 distinct CDR3 sequences, over 10% of them singletons. Sequencing was performed on blood, either unsorted or a sorted T cell fraction (not recorded which). The origin of the receptors is a female donor with ankylosing spondylitis or in good health (not recorded which).

This clonotype occurred many times. The chain joins TRBV5-1 to TRBJ2-3; no definite D call. CDR1 is SGHRS and CDR2 is YFSETQ in the germline V gene. Trimming cost V 4 bases and J 3 bases, with 15 bases left between them. The CDR3 runs to 15 residues. CDR3 DNA: TGCGCCAGCAGCGTCACCTCGATAGGTACAGATACGCAGTATTTT. As protein: CASSVTSIGTDTQYF.

This clonotype was seen repeatedly, ten times or more. The CDR3 region has the DNA TGCAGTGCAGCCCGGACTGGTGGCACAGATACGCAGTATTTT. It yields the protein CSAARTGGTDTQYF. The chain employs TRBV20-1 and TRBJ2-3; D possibly corresponds to TRBD2 (5 bases). Germline V gene sequence: CDR1 DFQATT, CDR2 SNEGSKA (reference sequence). Deletions cut 6 bases from V and 1 base from J, with 14 bases between. This CDR3 spans 14 amino acids.

The chain links TRBV5-1 to TRBJ2-7; D gene ambiguous. CDR1 is SGHRS, CDR2 YFSETQ, per germline. V lost 2 bases and J lost 5, with 17 bases in between. The CDR3 runs to 15 residues. The CDR3 reads CASSLEINPLHEQYF. The CDR3 DNA reads as TGCGCCAGCAGCTTAGAAATAAACCCTCTACACGAGCAGTACTTC.

This clonotype was counted ten times or more. The chain has TRBV4-3 and TRBJ2-3, with D uncertain. CDR1 is LGHNA, CDR2 YSLEER, per germline. V dropped 0 bases and J dropped 0 bases, with 13 bases sitting between them. The CDR3 covers 17 residues. CDR3 in amino acids: CASSQDLSFPSTDTQYF. The CDR3 nucleotides read TGCGCCAGCAGCCAAGATCTCAGTTTTCCTAGCACAGATACGCAGTATTTT.

Many counts were recorded for this clonotype. V and J are TRBV21-1 and TRBJ2-7; the table's D gene call, TRBD2, was not cross checked with the DNA. TRBV21-1 is a listed pseudogene. This CDR3 has 16 residues. In nucleotides, the CDR3 is TGTGCCAGCAGCAACGTTCGGACTAGCGGGAGTCGCGAGCAGTACTTC. This encodes CASSNVRTSGSREQYF.

At least ten counts were recorded for this clonotype. The chain employs TRBV10-3 and TRBJ2-1, with D possibly being TRBD1 or TRBD2 (5 bases each). Between the trimmed V and J ends, which lost 10 bases and 7 bases, there was a span of 20 bases. Germline V gene data show CDR1 as ENHRY and CDR2 as SYGVKD. The CDR3 is made up of 14 amino acids. The CDR3 is CATIRQGAVNEQFF. The CDR3 DNA follows: TGTGCCACTATCAGGCAGGGAGCGGTGAATGAGCAGTTCTTC.

The rearrangement uses TRBV29-1 and TRBJ2-3; no clear D gene. The CDR3 is made up of 11 amino acids. Germline values: CDR1 SQVTM, CDR2 ANQGSEA. V was trimmed by 6 bases and J by 6 bases, leaving 10 bases between them. CDR3 nucleotides: TGCAGCGTCGGACCGAGGGATACGCAGTATTTT. Translating it yields CSVGPRDTQYF.

This clonotype came up many times. The J gene is TRBJ2-5, the V gene TRBV7-2; a possible D gene is TRBD2 (6 bases). The ends were cut back, 0 bases at V and 2 bases at J, with 7 bases in the middle. This CDR3 contains 14 residues. Germline CDR1 SGHTA, CDR2 FQGNSA. CDR3 nucleotides: TGTGCCAGCAGCTTAGCTAGCGGTCAAGAGACCCAGTACTTC. Amino acid sequence: CASSLASGQETQYF.

This clonotype was seen at least ten times. The CDR3 here is CASSIGTTGKLFF. CDR3 DNA sequence: TGTGCCAGTAGTATCGGGACTACGGGAAAACTGTTTTTT. The chain links TRBV19 to TRBJ1-4; a weak D match, TRBD1 (5 bases). CDR3 size: 13 residues. The germline CDR1 and CDR2 sequences are LNHDA and SQIVND (reference sequence). Trimming left V 3 bases short and J 10 bases short, with 12 bases between.

The sample holds a few counts of this clonotype. The genes are TRBV10-3 and TRBJ2-7, with TRBD1 matching over 7 bases. Germline values: CDR1 ENHRY, CDR2 SYGVKD. The CDR3 runs to 15 residues. J was trimmed by 0 bases and V by 4 bases; bases with no gene match: 6. In nucleotides, the CDR3 is TGTGCCATCAGTGGGGGACAGAGCAGCTCCTACGAGCAGTACTTC. This encodes CAISGGQSSSYEQYF.

This clonotype was recorded at least ten times. This rearrangement joins TRBV5-1 to TRBJ1-5; D might be TRBD1 (5 bases). V dropped 1 base and J dropped 2 bases, with 10 bases sitting between them. The CDR3 totals 15 residues. Germline CDR1 SGHRS, CDR2 YFSETQ. CDR3 amino acids: CASSLYGGGNQPQHF. The CDR3 DNA sequence: TGCGCCAGCAGCTTGTATGGGGGGGGCAATCAGCCCCAGCATTTT.

This clonotype came up many times. CDR3 coding DNA: TGTGCCAGCAGCTATGGCGAAGGCGAGCAGTACTTC. Encoded protein: CASSYGEGEQYF. The rearrangement joins TRBV7-9 to TRBJ2-7; D remains ambiguous. Germline V gene data show CDR1 as SEHNR and CDR2 as FQNEAQ (reference sequence). The CDR3 runs to 12 residues. The germline V and J ends were trimmed by 4 bases and 6 bases, with 10 bases remaining between them.

Many counts were recorded for this clonotype. The rearrangement links TRBV6-1 to TRBJ2-3, with no clear D. Per the germline V gene, CDR1 is MNHNS and CDR2 is SASEGT. Trimming removed 6 bases from V and 0 bases from J, with 13 bases in between. The CDR3 consists of 15 residues. CDR3: CASSPRDPSTDTQYF. The CDR3 DNA reads as TGTGCCAGCAGCCCCAGAGATCCTAGCACAGATACGCAGTATTTT.

There are many counts of this clonotype. J is TRBJ2-5 and V is TRBV19; 8 bases are a match to TRBD2. The V gene end was trimmed by 5 bases and the J gene end by 6 bases; junction bases not matched to a gene: 5. Germline loops: CDR1 LNHDA, CDR2 SQIVND (reference sequence). This CDR3 has 13 amino acids. CDR3 in DNA: TGTGCCAGTAGTTCCGGACTAGCTAAGACCCAGTACTTC. Protein product: CASSSGLAKTQYF.

This clonotype was found a few times. The CDR3 loop reads CSAYRLAGGTDTQYF. CDR3 in DNA: TGCAGTGCTTACCGACTAGCGGGAGGGACAGATACGCAGTATTTT. The V gene is TRBV20-1, the J gene TRBJ2-3; 14 bases fit TRBD2. The CDR3 is made up of 15 amino acids. Germline loops: CDR1 DFQATT, CDR2 SNEGSKA (reference sequence). Trimming cost V 5 bases and J 3 bases; bases outside gene matches: 4.

This clonotype was observed many times. This chain connects TRBV9 to TRBJ1-1, with D perhaps matching TRBD1 (5 bases). The V and J ends lost 8 bases and 4 bases respectively, with 12 bases between them. The CDR3 runs 12 residues. CDR1 is SGDLS, CDR2 YYNGEE, per germline. This CDR3 reads CARGTWGTEAFF. In DNA form, the CDR3 reads TGTGCCAGGGGGACGTGGGGCACTGAAGCTTTCTTT.

This clonotype was counted between two and nine times. The chain employs TRBV18 and TRBJ2-2; 7 nucleotides line up with TRBD1. Germline CDR1 and CDR2: KGHSH and LQKENI. The CDR3 consists of 13 residues. V lost 4 bases and J lost 6; bases outside the gene matches: 2. CDR3 region: CASSLTGPGELFF. The CDR3 region has the DNA TGTGCCAGCTCACTGACAGGGCCCGGGGAGCTGTTTTTT.

This clonotype was seen ten or more times. The V gene is TRBV5-1, the J gene TRBJ2-7; 9 bases align to TRBD1. The V gene end was trimmed by 3 bases and the J gene end by 4 bases; junction bases not matched to a gene: 11. This CDR3 is built from 16 residues. Germline CDR1 is SGHRS and CDR2 is YFSETQ. This CDR3 is CASSSTGTGIIYEQYF. The DNA of the CDR3 is TGCGCCAGCAGCTCCACCGGGACAGGGATTATTTACGAGCAGTACTTC.

The chain is built from TRBV5-1 and TRBJ2-3, with a tentative D call TRBD2 (6 bases). The CDR3 contains 16 residues. V lost 2 bases, J lost 3 bases, and 16 bases lay in between. The germline V gene encodes CDR1 SGHRS and CDR2 YFSETQ. The CDR3 nucleotides are TGCGCCAGCAGCTTCCAAGCGGGCCTAGGTACAGATACGCAGTATTTT. Protein sequence: CASSFQAGLGTDTQYF.

A few counts support this clonotype. The rearrangement uses TRBV7-2 and TRBJ1-5, with D maybe TRBD1 (6 bases). Per germline, CDR1 SGHTA and CDR2 FQGNSA. With 7 bases removed from V and 2 bases from J, the gap between germline ends came to 9 bases. The CDR3 is 13 residues long. The CDR3, as DNA: TGTGCCAGCAAGGGGGAAGGCAATCAGCCCCAGCATTTT. Translation: CASKGEGNQPQHF.

The chain is built from TRBV10-3 and TRBJ2-5; D perhaps matches TRBD1 (5 bases). Germline V gives CDR1 ENHRY, CDR2 SYGVKD. The CDR3 length is 12 residues. Deletions cut 9 bases from V and 2 bases from J, with 10 bases between. The CDR3 region is CAIGDTQETQYF. DNA for the CDR3: TGTGCCATAGGGGATACGCAAGAGACCCAGTACTTC.

Ten or more counts support this clonotype. This chain uses TRBV27 with TRBJ1-1; D gene unclear. Germline V gene data show CDR1 as MNHEY and CDR2 as SMNVEV (reference sequence). The length of the CDR3 is 14 residues. Between the trimmed V and J ends, which lost 7 bases and 5 bases, there was a span of 17 bases. CDR3 loop: CASTSKSGRTEAFF. The CDR3 DNA reads as TGTGCCAGCACCTCAAAATCGGGGAGGACTGAAGCTTTCTTT.

Regarding this clonotype: An end of the junction differs from the germline gene, which may be a read error. This chain connects TRBV18 to TRBJ2-3; either TRBD1 or TRBD2 may fit D (5 bases each). In germline, CDR1 is KGHSH, CDR2 LQKENI. The CDR3 runs 14 residues. CDR3 residues: CAISPLEGSDTQYF. The CDR3 nucleotides are TGTGCCATCTCACCCTTAGAGGGGAGTGATACGCAGTATTTT. The full variable domain, with the rest looked up from reference TRBV18 and TRBJ2-3, is NAGVMQNPRHLVRRRGQEARLRCSPMKGHSHVYWYRQLPEEGLKFMVYLQKENIIDESGMPKERFSAEFPKEGPSILRIQQVVRGDSAAYFCAISPLEGSDTQYFGPGTRLTVL.

In its sample, this clonotype was seen many times. The rearrangement joins TRBV7-2 to TRBJ2-1; 10 nucleotides align to TRBD2. Per the germline V gene, CDR1 is SGHTA and CDR2 is FQGNSA. Trimming took 2 bases from V and 7 from J; bases not matched to a gene: 5. The CDR3 extends over 15 amino acids. The CDR3 reads CASSLLSSGSNEQFF. CDR3 coding DNA: TGTGCCAGCAGCTTATTGTCTAGCGGGAGTAATGAGCAGTTCTTC.

Many counts were recorded for this clonotype. This chain uses TRBV6-1 with TRBJ2-2; D is undetermined. V was cut by 5 bases and J by 1 base, with 5 bases left in between. Germline-derived CDR1 and CDR2 are MNHNS and SASEGT. The CDR3 loop spans 13 amino acids. This chain's CDR3 is CASSRQNTGELFF. In DNA, the CDR3 is TGTGCCAGCAGTCGACAGAACACCGGGGAGCTGTTTTTT.